Listed here are 26 T cell receptor beta chains from one sample, sequenced in a study of T cells in Graves' hyperthyroidism and ophthalmopathy. RNA transcripts were the template for amplifying TCR beta CDR3 regions. Researchers ran a first-round RT-PCR on the TCR CDR3 using the HTBI primer set. TCRdb independently ran MiXCR on the multiplex PCR reads; one entry per CDR3 protein. The sample has a few hundred thousand distinct CDR3 sequences, 20% to 30% seen once; the top ten hold more than 60%. Sequencing was carried out using blood. The receptor source for this set is a man between 50 and 59 years old with Graves' hyperthyroidism.

As regards this clonotype: This clone may be a read error of a much larger clone one base away. The V call is TRBV28, the J call TRBJ2-7, with D tentatively TRBD1 or TRBD2 (7 bases each). The V end lost 2 bases, the J end lost 7 bases, and 15 bases lay between the germline ends. The germline V gene encodes CDR1 MDHEN and CDR2 SYDVKM. The length of the CDR3 is 14 residues. CDR3 residues: CASSLARGGIEQYF. DNA of the CDR3: TGTGCCAGCAGTTTAGCCAGGGGGGGGATTGAGCAGTACTTC.

This clonotype was observed at least ten times. The genes are TRBV11-2 and TRBJ2-7, with TRBD1 as a possible D gene (6 bases). Per the germline V gene, CDR1 is SGHAT and CDR2 is FQNNGV. With 5 bases removed from V and 3 bases from J, the gap between germline ends came to 17 bases. The CDR3 loop spans 15 amino acids. CDR3 in amino acids: CASSPRGRLNYEQYF. Written as DNA, the CDR3 is TGTGCCAGCAGCCCCAGGGGCAGATTAAACTACGAGCAGTACTTC.

This clonotype has more than one count but fewer than ten. A much larger clone differs by one base, so this may be a read error. This chain connects TRBV12-3 or TRBV12-4 to TRBJ1-1; no firm D call. V lost 5 bases and J lost 0, with 7 bases in between. The CDR3 consists of 13 residues. The chain's CDR3 is CASSPEMNTEAFF. The CDR3 coding sequence is TGTGCCAGCAGTCCCGAGATGAACACTGAAGCTTTCTTT.

This clonotype was seen ten or more times. A much larger clone lies one base from this, so it may be a read error. The rearrangement links TRBV9 to TRBJ2-7; D could derive from TRBD1 or TRBD2 (5 bases each). V lost 4 bases and J lost 0, with 8 bases in between. Germline V gene lookup returns CDR1 SGDLS and CDR2 YYNGEE. The CDR3 length is 13 residues. This CDR3 is CASSYGASYEQYF. Here the CDR3 DNA reads TGTGCCAGCAGCTACGGGGCCTCCTACGAGCAGTACTTC.

This clonotype has a count of ten or more. This rearrangement joins TRBV5-1 to TRBJ2-7; possible D gene TRBD1, 6 bases. CDR3 size: 14 residues. V dropped 8 bases and J dropped 0 bases, with 15 bases sitting between them. From germline, CDR1 is SGHRS and CDR2 YFSETQ. The CDR3 region is CASLRDTSSYEQYF. For the CDR3, the DNA is TGCGCCAGTCTCCGGGACACCAGCTCCTACGAGCAGTACTTC.

This clonotype has just a few counts. The V and J genes are TRBV29-1 and TRBJ2-1; 8 bases fit TRBD1. This CDR3 comprises 13 residues. Germline CDR1 SQVTM, CDR2 ANQGSEA. V lost 0 bases and J lost 8; bases outside the gene matches: 3. This CDR3 reads CSVEDGQGDEQFF. The CDR3 nucleotides read TGCAGCGTTGAAGATGGACAGGGCGATGAGCAGTTCTTC.

There are a few counts of this clonotype. The chain has TRBV6-1 and TRBJ1-2; 9 nucleotides match TRBD1. V was pared by 6 bases and J by 7 bases, with 12 bases of the junction left unmatched. CDR1 is MNHNS, CDR2 SASEGT, per germline. The CDR3 runs to 15 residues. The CDR3 nucleotides read TGTGCCAGCAGGAAGCCTCCGGGACAGGGTGCTGGCTACACCTTC. It yields the protein CASRKPPGQGAGYTF.

CDR3 sequence: CASSAGAPLHF. DNA of the CDR3: TGTGCCAGCAGTGCGGGCGCACCCCTCCACTTT. The rearrangement links TRBV6-1 to TRBJ1-6, with no clear D. V was pared by 4 bases and J by 11 bases, with 6 bases between. The germline V gene has CDR1 MNHNS and CDR2 SASEGT. This CDR3 has 11 residues.

This chain links TRBV7-3 with TRBJ2-7; 7 nucleotides line up with TRBD1. In germline, CDR1 is SGHTA, CDR2 FQGTGA. V shed 5 bases, J shed 4 bases, and the junction held 11 bases outside the gene matches. The CDR3 runs 15 residues. The CDR3 nucleotides read TGTGCCAGCAGCCTAAATCCGGGACAGCCGTACGAGCAGTACTTC. This translates into CASSLNPGQPYEQYF.

This clonotype was recorded a few times. V gene TRBV6-5 combines with J gene TRBJ2-5, with 9 bases matching TRBD2. The junction had 1 base not matched to a gene; V was cut back by 2 bases and J by 3 bases. CDR1 and CDR2 (germline): MNHEY, SVGAGI. The CDR3 totals 14 residues. The CDR3 DNA sequence: TGTGCCAGCAGTTACCTAGCGGGAAAAGAGACCCAGTACTTC. This gives the protein CASSYLAGKETQYF.

This clonotype was seen ten or more times. The chain combines TRBV2 with TRBJ1-2; 10 positions agree with TRBD1. The CDR3 loop spans 16 amino acids. V dropped 5 bases and J dropped 2; count of bases not matched to a gene: 8. Germline-derived CDR1 and CDR2 are SNHLY and FYNNEI. This CDR3 is CASSLSGTGENYGYTF. The CDR3 region has the DNA TGTGCCAGCAGTTTGTCCGGGACAGGGGAAAACTATGGCTACACCTTC.

This chain joins TRBV5-1 and TRBJ2-1; 8 nucleotides agree with TRBD2. The length of the CDR3 is 12 residues. V shed 6 bases and J 5 bases; nucleotides not matched to a gene: 1. CDR1 and CDR2 (germline): SGHRS, YFSETQ. The CDR3: CASKLADNEQFF. In DNA, the CDR3 is TGCGCCAGCAAACTAGCGGACAATGAGCAGTTCTTC.

This clonotype was seen a few times. This chain joins TRBV5-1 and TRBJ2-5, with D perhaps matching TRBD1 (7 bases). The V gene's germline CDR1 is SGHRS and CDR2 YFSETQ. V lost 5 bases and J 5 bases, leaving 19 bases between the germline ends. The CDR3 totals 15 residues. The CDR3 here is CASRAGGGGVETQYF. In DNA, the CDR3 is TGCGCCAGCAGGGCTGGTGGAGGGGGCGTGGAGACCCAGTACTTC.

This clonotype appeared many times. The J gene is TRBJ2-3, the V gene TRBV7-9; 11 bases agree with TRBD2. V trimming: 4 bases; J trimming: 0 bases; junction bases outside the gene matches: 3. CDR1 is SEHNR, CDR2 FQNEAQ, per germline (reference sequence). CDR3 size: 16 residues. In DNA form, the CDR3 reads TGTGCCAGCAGCTACCGACTAGCGGGGAGCACAGATACGCAGTATTTT. Protein sequence: CASSYRLAGSTDTQYF.

This chain uses TRBV12-3 or TRBV12-4 with TRBJ2-7, with 8 positions matching TRBD1. Unmatched junction bases numbered 4, after V lost 5 bases and J lost 4 bases. This CDR3 has 13 residues. This CDR3 is CASSIWTGYEQYF. DNA for the CDR3: TGTGCCAGCAGTATATGGACAGGGTACGAGCAGTACTTC.

V usage is TRBV5-1 and J usage is TRBJ1-5, with TRBD1 identical over 8 bases. This CDR3 is 14 amino acids long. Germline V gene data show CDR1 as SGHRS and CDR2 as YFSETQ. Trimming took 4 bases from V and 6 from J; bases not matched to a gene: 6. CDR3 amino acids: CASSPTGGGQPQHF. The CDR3 nucleotides read TGCGCCAGCAGCCCTACAGGGGGAGGTCAGCCCCAGCATTTT.

There are a few counts of this clonotype. V is TRBV20-1 and J is TRBJ2-1; TRBD2 matches 13 bases. Trimming at V came to 4 bases and at J to 6 bases, leaving 6 bases not matched to a gene. The CDR3 is 15 amino acids. The V gene's germline CDR1 is DFQATT and CDR2 SNEGSKA (reference sequence). CDR3: CSAIWTSGRPNEQFF. The DNA for the CDR3 is TGCAGTGCTATTTGGACTAGCGGGAGACCCAATGAGCAGTTCTTC.

This clonotype turned up a few times. The rearrangement uses TRBV19 and TRBJ1-5; D may be TRBD1 (6 bases). CDR3 size: 14 residues. Trimming shortened V by 5 bases and J by 3 bases, and 11 bases separated the two germline ends. Germline V gene data show CDR1 as LNHDA and CDR2 as SQIVND (reference sequence). CDR3 loop: CASSFRGINQPQHF. The CDR3 DNA sequence: TGTGCCAGTAGTTTCAGGGGTATCAATCAGCCCCAGCATTTT.

This clonotype was picked up many times. The rearrangement uses TRBV6-1 and TRBJ1-2; TRBD1 matches at 11 bases. From germline, CDR1 is MNHNS and CDR2 SASEGT. The CDR3 loop spans 13 amino acids. The trim removed 10 bases at V and 2 bases at J, leaving 3 bases unmatched. The CDR3 protein is CATGQGANYGYTF. For the CDR3, the DNA is TGTGCCACCGGACAGGGGGCGAACTATGGCTACACCTTC.

This clonotype showed up many times. The chain combines TRBV2 with TRBJ2-7, with D perhaps TRBD2 (6 bases). The CDR3 extends over 12 amino acids. V was pared by 6 bases and J by 6 bases, with 12 bases between. Germline V gives CDR1 SNHLY, CDR2 FYNNEI. DNA for the CDR3: TGTGCCAGCAGAGAGGGAGGAGTCGAGCAGTACTTC. Residues: CASREGGVEQYF.

In this sample, this clonotype turned up a few times. The chain couples TRBV24-1 to TRBJ2-1; possibly TRBD2 for D (5 bases). The length of the CDR3 is 11 residues. Germline assignment: CDR1 KGHDR and CDR2 SFDVKD. Trimming shortened V by 9 bases and J by 8 bases, and 10 bases separated the two germline ends. Written as DNA, the CDR3 is TGTGCCACCGGGAGACGCGATGAGCAGTTCTTC. It yields the protein CATGRRDEQFF.

The rearrangement uses TRBV6-2 or TRBV6-3 and TRBJ1-2; no firm D call. CDR1 and CDR2 from the germline V gene are MNHEY and SVGEGT. Trimming took 6 bases from V and 4 from J, leaving 9 bases between them. CDR3 length equals 12 residues. Here the CDR3 reads CASSGPSYGYTF. In DNA, the CDR3 is TGTGCCAGCAGCGGACCATCCTATGGCTACACCTTC.

The chain combines TRBV19 with TRBJ2-1; D gene unclear. The V end was cut by 3 bases, the J end by 5 bases, with 14 bases between. This CDR3 comprises 15 residues. Germline V gene sequence: CDR1 LNHDA, CDR2 SQIVND (reference sequence). CDR3 region: CASSIRQGANNEQFF. The CDR3 nucleotides read TGTGCCAGTAGTATCCGACAAGGCGCAAACAATGAGCAGTTCTTC.

This clonotype was seen repeatedly, ten times or more. V is TRBV7-9 and J is TRBJ2-7; D is uncertain. Germline V lookup: CDR1 SEHNR, CDR2 FQNEAQ (reference sequence). The ends were cut back, 1 base at V and 3 bases at J, with 10 bases in the middle. The CDR3 extends over 14 amino acids. In DNA, the CDR3 is TGTGCCAGCAGCTTAGAAGGTGTGGGCTACGAGCAGTACTTC. This translates into CASSLEGVGYEQYF.

The V and J genes are TRBV3-1 and TRBJ1-2, with a possible D match to TRBD1 (5 bases). V shed 4 bases and J shed 0 bases, with 12 bases lying between them. The CDR3 sequence is 15 residues long. The V gene's germline CDR1 is LGHDT and CDR2 YNNKEL (reference sequence). This CDR3 reads CASSPDSGANYGYTF. CDR3 DNA sequence: TGTGCCAGCAGCCCCGACAGCGGAGCTAACTATGGCTACACCTTC.

J is TRBJ2-7 and V is TRBV5-1; 15 nucleotides match TRBD2. Germline V gene lookup returns CDR1 SGHRS and CDR2 YFSETQ. J was trimmed by 2 bases and V by 4 bases; bases with no gene match: 7. This CDR3 has 17 amino acids. In DNA form, the CDR3 reads TGCGCCAGCAGCCACCCGGGACTAGCGGGAGGTCCCTACGAGCAGTACTTC. This translates into CASSHPGLAGGPYEQYF.